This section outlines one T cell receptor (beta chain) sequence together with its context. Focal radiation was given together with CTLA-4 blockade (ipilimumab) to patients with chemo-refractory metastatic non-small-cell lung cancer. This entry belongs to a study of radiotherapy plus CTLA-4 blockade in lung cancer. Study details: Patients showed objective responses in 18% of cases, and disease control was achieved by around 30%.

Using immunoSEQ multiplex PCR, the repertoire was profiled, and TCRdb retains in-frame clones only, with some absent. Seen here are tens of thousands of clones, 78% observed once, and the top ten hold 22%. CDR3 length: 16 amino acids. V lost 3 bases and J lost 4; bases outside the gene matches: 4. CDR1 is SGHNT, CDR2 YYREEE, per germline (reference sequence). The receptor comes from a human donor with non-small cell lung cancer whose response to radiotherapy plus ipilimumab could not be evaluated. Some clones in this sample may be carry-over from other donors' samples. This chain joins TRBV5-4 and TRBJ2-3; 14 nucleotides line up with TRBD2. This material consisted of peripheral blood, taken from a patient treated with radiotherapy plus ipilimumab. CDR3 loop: CASSSGTSGGADTQYF. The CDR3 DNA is TGTGCCAGCAGCTCCGGGACTAGCGGGGGAGCAGATACGCAGTATTTT.